Below are 27 T cell receptor beta chains sequenced from a single sample in a study of tumor and adjacent non-tumor tissue in lung cancer. This sample's RNA came from whole unsorted tissue. The normal lung tissue was taken more than 3 cm from the tumor edge. The library came from three nested PCR rounds adapted from ARM-PCR protocols. TCRdb fed the multiplex PCR reads into MiXCR, producing one record per CDR3 protein. The sample lists fewer than 55,000 distinct CDR3 sequences; approximately 59% were seen once. Sequencing was performed on distant non-tumor lung tissue. These receptors were collected from a woman aged 40 to 49 with non-small cell lung cancer.

Remarks on this clonotype: Since a much larger clone is just one base distant, this may be a read error. The chain has TRBV7-8 and TRBJ2-3; no reliable D call. The CDR3 spans 12 residues. Germline CDR1 and CDR2: SGHVS and FQNEAQ. Trimming cost V 6 bases and J 5 bases, with 9 bases left between them. The CDR3 spells CASRSVRDTQYF. Here the CDR3 DNA reads TGTGCCAGCAGGTCGGTCCGAGATACGCAGTATTTT. Using reference TRBV7-8 and TRBJ2-3 for the parts outside the CDR3, the full variable domain is GAGVSQSPRYKVAKRGQDVALRCDPISGHVSLFWYQQALGQGPEFLTYFQNEAQLDKSGLPSDRFFAERPEGSVSTLKIQRTQQEDSAVYLCASRSVRDTQYFGPGTRLTVL.

The chain has TRBV30 and TRBJ2-5, with D possibly TRBD2 on 5 matching bases. V lost 4 bases and J 4 bases, leaving 16 bases between the germline ends. This CDR3 has 14 residues. Germline V gene sequence: CDR1 GTSNPN, CDR2 SVGIG (reference sequence). CDR3 in DNA: TGTGCCTGGAATACTAGAATCGGTATAGAGACCCAGTACTTC. Its protein is CAWNTRIGIETQYF.

The chain joins TRBV28 to TRBJ1-2; 7 bases align to TRBD1. J lost 3 bases, V lost 5 bases, and 12 bases had no gene match. From germline, CDR1 is MDHEN and CDR2 SYDVKM. The CDR3 is 16 residues long. CDR3 DNA: TGTGCCAGCAGTCCGATCTACAGGGGCCGGGACTATGGCTACACCTTC. It encodes CASSPIYRGRDYGYTF.

A note on this clonotype: A read error is likely, as this CDR3 ends without the conserved phenylalanine or tryptophan. V and J are TRBV12-3 or TRBV12-4 and TRBJ1-1; perhaps TRBD1 as D (5 bases). The CDR3 length is 14 residues. The germline V and J ends were trimmed by 6 bases and 5 bases, with 16 bases remaining between them. CDR3 residues: CASRKEAGRTEAFI. The CDR3 coding sequence is TGTGCCAGCAGAAAAGAGGCAGGGAGGACTGAAGCTTTCATT.

With regard to this clonotype: Mismatch with germline at one junction end may stem from a read error. The J gene is TRBJ2-1, the V gene TRBV11-3; no clear D. This CDR3 has 16 amino acids. Germline loops: CDR1 SGHNT, CDR2 YENEEA. CDR3 in amino acids: CASSLRPRSPYNDQFF. CDR3 in DNA: TGTGCCAGCAGCCTAAGACCTAGGAGCCCCTACAATGACCAGTTCTTC.

On this clonotype itself: A junction end diverges from the germline sequence, so it may reflect a read error. This CDR3 reads CASKTTPPLGVNSPLHF. The CDR3 nucleotides read TGTGCCAGCAAGACGACACCGCCCCTAGGGGTTAATTCACCTCTCCACTTT. V usage is TRBV6-7 and J usage is TRBJ1-6; TRBD1 is a possible D gene (5 bases). TRBV6-7 is assigned to the ORF class and has an uncertain function. This CDR3 is 17 amino acids long.

J is TRBJ2-3 and V is TRBV24-1; D possibly corresponds to TRBD1 (5 bases). CDR3 length: 16 amino acids. Between the trimmed V and J ends, which lost 3 bases and 0 bases, there was a span of 12 bases. Germline CDR1 reads KGHDR; CDR2 reads SFDVKD. CDR3 sequence (DNA): TGTGCCACCAGTGATCTTGGGGCCTCTAGCACAGATACGCAGTATTTT. This gives the protein CATSDLGASSTDTQYF.

With respect to this clonotype: One end of the junction is discordant with germline, which a read error may explain. This chain links TRBV7-8 with TRBJ2-7; a possible D gene is TRBD2 (6 bases). The CDR3 consists of 16 residues. CDR1 SGHVS and CDR2 FQNEAQ come from the germline V gene. CDR3 residues: CASSPYGVGSSHEQYF. DNA of the CDR3: TGTGCCAGCAGCCCTTATGGTGTCGGGAGCTCCCACGAGCAGTACTTC.

This clonotype was detected only a few times. V usage is TRBV11-2 and J usage is TRBJ2-5; the D gene is possibly TRBD1 (5 bases). The CDR3 is 14 residues long. Germline CDR1 reads SGHAT; CDR2 reads FQNNGV. Deletions cut 4 bases from V and 7 bases from J, with 16 bases between. The CDR3 region is CASSSAQGAGTQYF. In nucleotides, the CDR3 is TGTGCCAGCAGCTCCGCCCAGGGCGCCGGGACCCAGTACTTC.

Details on this clonotype: Likely a read error: the CDR3 ends without its conserved phenylalanine or tryptophan. This chain uses TRBV28 with TRBJ1-4; 11 nucleotides match TRBD1. Germline CDR1 and CDR2: MDHEN and SYDVKM. This CDR3 comprises 15 residues. The CDR3 loop reads CASSLGQGANGKLFS. The CDR3 DNA is TGTGCCAGCAGTTTAGGACAGGGGGCTAATGGAAAACTGTTTTCT.

The gene calls are TRBV28 and TRBJ1-5; D might be TRBD1 (5 bases). Germline V gene lookup returns CDR1 MDHEN and CDR2 SYDVKM. The CDR3 has 15 residues. Trimming took off 3 bases at V and 3 bases at J, with 12 bases between the two ends. CDR3 amino acids: CASSFFRDDNQPQHF. CDR3 sequence (DNA): TGTGCCAGCAGTTTCTTCAGGGATGACAATCAGCCCCAGCATTTT.

This rearrangement joins TRBV29-1 to TRBJ2-7; 7 nucleotides agree with TRBD2. The CDR3 sequence is 16 residues long. Germline V gene sequence: CDR1 SQVTM, CDR2 ANQGSEA. CDR3 coding DNA: TGCATCGTCGGGGGTTTGGGGGGGGTTTCTTCGCACGAGCAGTACTTC. It is translated as CIVGGLGGVSSHEQYF.

As concerns this clonotype: The junction does not match germline at one end; this may be a read error. This sequence joins TRBV6-1 and TRBJ2-5; no clear D. The CDR3 extends over 13 amino acids. Germline V lookup: CDR1 MNHNS, CDR2 SASEGT. The CDR3 sequence is CTSTIPNQETQYF. CDR3 nucleotides: TGTACCAGCACCATCCCCAATCAAGAGACCCAGTACTTC.

This clonotype came up many times. This rearrangement joins TRBV5-1 to TRBJ2-1; D gene ambiguous. The ends were cut back, 3 bases at V and 5 bases at J, with 15 bases in the middle. The CDR3 spans 15 residues. Looked up from germline, CDR1 is SGHRS and CDR2 is YFSETQ. CDR3 nucleotide sequence: TGCGCCAGCAGCTCCCTAGGTAGACCTAACAATGAGCAGTTCTTC. Its translation: CASSSLGRPNNEQFF.

The rearrangement uses TRBV28 and TRBJ1-3; D may be TRBD1 (5 bases). V was trimmed by 7 bases and J by 4 bases, leaving 11 bases between them. CDR3 length: 13 residues. The germline V gene encodes CDR1 MDHEN and CDR2 SYDVKM. This chain's CDR3 is CASTGGYGNTIYF. The CDR3 coding sequence is TGTGCCAGCACCGGGGGATACGGAAACACCATATATTTT.

With respect to this clonotype: One junction end disagrees with the germline gene, perhaps due to a read error. V is TRBV2 and J is TRBJ2-7; possibly TRBD1 or TRBD2 for D (6 bases each). CDR3 length: 14 amino acids. Germline V gene lookup returns CDR1 SNHLY and CDR2 FYNNEI. The CDR3 sequence is CASSKDSGPGEQYF. The CDR3 nucleotides are TGTGCCAGCAGTAAGGACAGCGGGCCGGGCGAGCAATACTTC.

A remark on this clonotype: A junction boundary mismatches the germline segment, possibly from a read error. The chain has TRBV11-3 and TRBJ2-3; the D is unclear. The germline V gene has CDR1 SGHNT and CDR2 YENEEA. This CDR3 contains 13 residues. CDR3 sequence reads: CASSLFLADMRYF. The CDR3 bases are TGCGCCAGCAGTTTATTCCTCGCAGATATGCGGTATTTT.

Points on this clonotype: The conserved closing phenylalanine or tryptophan is absent in this CDR3, likely reflecting a read error. This chain joins TRBV12-3 or TRBV12-4 and TRBJ2-7; D not certain. V was shortened by 3 bases and J by 0 bases, with 12 bases between the two germline ends. The CDR3 consists of 15 residues. The CDR3 nucleotides read TGTGCCAGCAGTTTTGGAGTGCAGAGCTCCTACGAGCAGTACCTC. It specifies CASSFGVQSSYEQYL.

Concerning this clonotype: At one end, the junction sequence differs from germline, possibly due to a read error. The chain has TRBV6-2 or TRBV6-3 and TRBJ2-7; D may match TRBD1 or TRBD2 (5 bases each). The CDR3 runs 16 residues. The germline V gene has CDR1 MNHEY and CDR2 SVGEGT. CDR3 sequence: CVSGYSSGFMGGEQYF. For the CDR3, the DNA is TGTGTCAGCGGTTACTCGTCAGGGTTTATGGGTGGCGAGCAGTACTTC.

A remark on this clonotype: Being one base from a much bigger clone, this may be a read error. Since the CDR3 does not end with the conserved phenylalanine or tryptophan, this likely comes from a read error. The rearrangement links TRBV30 to TRBJ1-5, with D perhaps matching TRBD1 (5 bases). Germline CDR1 and CDR2: GTSNPN and SVGIG (reference sequence). The V end was cut by 0 bases, the J end by 4 bases, with 10 bases between. The CDR3 runs to 14 residues. The CDR3 DNA follows: TGTGCCTGGAGTGTCTGGGGGGGTAATCAGCCCCAGCATGTT. Protein: CAWSVWGGNQPQHV.

The J gene is TRBJ2-3, the V gene TRBV11-3; 14 positions match TRBD2. CDR1 and CDR2 from the germline V gene are SGHNT and YENEEA. The CDR3 spans 17 residues. V was clipped by 5 bases and J by 2 bases; unmatched bases: 6. Written as DNA, the CDR3 is TGTGCCAGCAGCCGAGGGACTAGCGGGGGACTCACAGATACGCAGTATTTT. The encoded protein is CASSRGTSGGLTDTQYF.

This clonotype appeared many times. The genes are TRBV6-5 and TRBJ2-5; 8 positions match TRBD2. The germline CDR1 and CDR2 sequences are MNHEY and SVGAGI. The CDR3 extends over 13 amino acids. Unmatched junction bases numbered 9, after V lost 10 bases and J lost 5 bases. This CDR3 reads CATLPGGAETQYF. Written as DNA, the CDR3 is TGTGCCACTCTTCCCGGGGGGGCTGAGACCCAGTACTTC.

The chain recombines TRBV20-1 with TRBJ2-5; 7 bases agree with TRBD1. Looked up from germline, CDR1 is DFQATT and CDR2 is SNEGSKA (reference sequence). V was pared by 4 bases and J by 14 bases, with 13 bases of the junction left unmatched. The CDR3 spans 12 residues. The CDR3 nucleotides are TGCAGTGCTACAAACAGGGGTGAGACCCGATACTTC. It is translated as CSATNRGETRYF.

This clonotype was detected a few times. Its ends do not fully match the called genes, so a read error is possible. CDR3 sequence: CASSLVSFAGRGTDAFF. The CDR3, as DNA: TGTGCCAGCAGTTTAGTTTCCTTTGCAGGGCGGGGGACTGATGCTTTCTTT. V is TRBV28 and J is TRBJ1-1; D perhaps matches TRBD1 (5 bases). The germline gives CDR1 MDHEN, CDR2 SYDVKM. The CDR3 runs 17 residues.

Points on this clonotype: One end of the junction does not line up with germline, which may come from a read error. The V and J genes are TRBV11-2 and TRBJ2-1, with D hard to call. Germline CDR1 is SGHAT and CDR2 is FQNNGV. This CDR3 spans 15 amino acids. CDR3 loop: CASSFSANGYNEPFF. DNA of the CDR3: TGTGCCAGCAGCTTTTCGGCTAACGGGTACAATGAGCCGTTCTTC.

This clonotype was detected only a few times. This chain uses TRBV12-5 with TRBJ2-5; TRBD2 aligns across 10 bases. The CDR3 is made up of 14 amino acids. Trimming at V came to 6 bases and at J to 3 bases, leaving 4 bases not matched to a gene. Germline values: CDR1 LGHNT, CDR2 FRNRAP. CDR3 sequence: CASGLGLAEETQYF. The DNA of the CDR3 is TGTGCTAGTGGCCTCGGACTAGCGGAAGAGACCCAGTACTTC.

For this clonotype: Mismatch with germline at one junction end may stem from a read error. The V gene is TRBV12-3 or TRBV12-4, the J gene TRBJ2-1, with D hard to call. The length of the CDR3 is 11 residues. The CDR3 sequence is CAGSLRNEQFF. CDR3 DNA sequence: TGTGCCGGCAGCCTACGCAATGAGCAGTTCTTC.